This entry lists 17 T cell receptor beta chains sequenced from one sample in a study of chemoradiotherapy in HPV16-positive cancers. Assay used: immunoSEQ multiplex PCR; TCRdb lists only in-frame clones, some missing. Seen here are around 12,000 clones, nearly 90% observed once, and the top ten hold 22%. Sample: blood, taken from a patient who underwent chemoradiotherapy. All receptors derive from a human donor with HPV-associated anogenital cancer.

This clone was observed once. The genes are TRBV29-1 and TRBJ2-5; D is possibly TRBD2 (5 bases). The end of the DNA is better explained by TRBJ2-7, so the J call may be wrong. CDR1 and CDR2 (germline): SQVTM, ANQGSEA. The CDR3 length is 14 residues. This chain's CDR3 is CSVEESGGVYEQYF. In nucleotides, the CDR3 is TGCAGCGTTGAGGAGTCTGGAGGAGTCTACGAGCAGTACTTC.

The chain joins TRBV6-1 to TRBJ2-5; 14 bases map to TRBD2. This CDR3 region has 16 residues. Germline V gene lookup returns CDR1 MNHNS and CDR2 SASEGT. Trimming at V came to 3 bases and at J to 1 base, leaving 1 base not matched to a gene. The CDR3 is CASSETSGGGQETQYF. CDR3 DNA sequence: TGTGCCAGCAGTGAGACTAGCGGGGGGGGCCAAGAGACCCAGTACTTC.

The genes are TRBV4-3 and TRBJ1-1; D remains unclear. From germline, CDR1 is LGHNA and CDR2 YSLEER. V lost 1 base, J lost 10 bases, and 10 bases lay in between. The CDR3 has 12 residues. The CDR3 sequence: CASSQGGARAFF. CDR3 coding DNA: TGCGCCAGCAGCCAAGGTGGTGCTCGAGCTTTCTTT.

The J gene is TRBJ2-1, the V gene TRBV7-3; the match to TRBD1 covers 9 bases. Unmatched junction bases numbered 8, after V lost 3 bases and J lost 8 bases. Germline loops: CDR1 SGHTA, CDR2 FQGTGA. This CDR3 has 15 residues. The CDR3 is CASSFEGQGLDEQFF. CDR3 bases: TGTGCCAGCAGCTTTGAGGGACAGGGTCTCGATGAGCAGTTCTTC.

The chain has TRBV7-2 and TRBJ2-5; D unresolved. The CDR3 loop spans 14 amino acids. Germline V gene lookup returns CDR1 SGHTA and CDR2 FQGNSA. The V gene lost 3 bases and the J gene lost 2 bases, with 10 bases spanning the gap. This CDR3 is CASSLAGPQETQYF. CDR3 coding DNA: TGTGCCAGCAGCTTGGCAGGACCTCAAGAGACCCAGTACTTC.

The J gene is TRBJ2-3, the V gene TRBV11-3; 9 nucleotides agree with TRBD2. J lost 2 bases, V lost 5 bases, and 5 bases had no gene match. The CDR3 runs to 15 residues. Germline lookup yields CDR1 SGHNT and CDR2 YENEEA. CDR3 sequence (DNA): TGTGCCAGCAGCCGCGGACTAGCGTTCACAGATACGCAGTATTTT. It codes for CASSRGLAFTDTQYF.

V and J are TRBV28 and TRBJ2-1, with no clear D. Trimming shortened V by 2 bases and J by 10 bases, and 12 bases separated the two germline ends. The germline gives CDR1 MDHEN, CDR2 SYDVKM. The CDR3 has 13 amino acids. The CDR3 sequence: CASSLGLAREQFF. In DNA, the CDR3 is TGTGCCAGCAGTTTAGGGTTGGCGCGCGAGCAGTTCTTC. Supplemented by reference TRBV28 and TRBJ2-1, the full variable domain reads DVKVTQSSRYLVKRTGEKVFLECVQDMDHENMFWYRQDPGLGLRLIYFSYDVKMKEKGDIPEGYSVSREKKERFSLILESASTNQTSMYLCASSLGLAREQFFGPGTRLTVL.

The chain uses TRBV28 and TRBJ2-7; 7 bases are shared with TRBD2. The CDR3 has 13 residues. The germline gives CDR1 MDHEN, CDR2 SYDVKM. The trim removed 8 bases at V and 3 bases at J, leaving 7 bases unmatched. CDR3 sequence reads: CASGSGGVYEQYF. The CDR3 DNA reads as TGTGCCAGCGGTTCGGGAGGAGTCTACGAGCAGTACTTC. Full variable domain (remainder filled in from reference TRBV28 and TRBJ2-7): DVKVTQSSRYLVKRTGEKVFLECVQDMDHENMFWYRQDPGLGLRLIYFSYDVKMKEKGDIPEGYSVSREKKERFSLILESASTNQTSMYLCASGSGGVYEQYFGPGTRLTVT.

The chain links TRBV5-1 to TRBJ2-7; TRBD2 aligns across 13 bases. The germline CDR1 and CDR2 sequences are SGHRS and YFSETQ. The CDR3 runs 14 residues. Trimming removed 5 bases from V and 1 base from J; junction bases left unmatched: 0. CDR3 in amino acids: CASRGLAGSYEQYF. Written as DNA, the CDR3 is TGCGCCAGCAGGGGACTAGCGGGGTCCTACGAGCAGTACTTC. Variable domain in full (rest from reference TRBV5-1 and TRBJ2-7): KAGVTQTPRYLIKTRGQQVTLSCSPISGHRSVSWYQQTPGQGLQFLFEYFSETQRNKGNFPGRFSGRQFSNSRSEMNVSTLELGDSALYLCASRGLAGSYEQYFGPGTRLTVT.

CDR3 sequence reads: CASSARASTDTQYF. The DNA of the CDR3 is TGTGCCAGCAGCGCCCGGGCCAGCACAGATACGCAGTATTTT. The chain uses TRBV6-1 and TRBJ2-3; D gene uncertain. This CDR3 is 14 amino acids long. V lost 6 bases, J lost 0 bases, and 10 bases lay in between. The V gene's germline CDR1 is MNHNS and CDR2 SASEGT.

The V call is TRBV18, the J call TRBJ1-2, with 9 positions matching TRBD1. The CDR3 is made up of 13 amino acids. Germline V lookup: CDR1 KGHSH, CDR2 LQKENI. The V gene end was trimmed by 4 bases and the J gene end by 4 bases; junction bases not matched to a gene: 1. Here the CDR3 reads CASSRGQGYGYTF. CDR3 DNA sequence: TGTGCCAGCTCACGGGGACAGGGCTATGGCTACACCTTC.

V gene TRBV28 combines with J gene TRBJ2-7; weak D call: TRBD1 (6 bases). The CDR3 is 14 residues long. Germline-derived CDR1 and CDR2 are MDHEN and SYDVKM. Trimming took off 6 bases at V and 5 bases at J, with 17 bases between the two ends. Here the CDR3 reads CASRSYRDAHEQYF. The DNA of the CDR3 is TGTGCCAGCAGATCTTACAGGGATGCCCACGAGCAGTACTTC.

The V and J genes are TRBV28 and TRBJ1-2, with 8 bases identical to TRBD1. V dropped 2 bases and J dropped 6; count of bases not matched to a gene: 8. Germline loops: CDR1 MDHEN, CDR2 SYDVKM. The CDR3 sequence is 15 residues long. CDR3 in DNA: TGTGCCAGCAGTTTAGCCGAGACAGGGGTGGATGGCTACACCTTC. Translated: CASSLAETGVDGYTF.

In this sample, this clone turned up a few times. The V call is TRBV2, the J call TRBJ1-4; D not certain. In germline, CDR1 is SNHLY, CDR2 FYNNEI. The ends were cut back, 7 bases at V and 10 bases at J, with 10 bases in the middle. The CDR3 totals 11 residues. This chain's CDR3 is CASTGRVKLFF. CDR3 nucleotides: TGTGCCAGCACCGGTCGAGTAAAACTGTTTTTT.

The chain is built from TRBV5-5 and TRBJ1-2, with D tentatively TRBD1 (5 bases). Germline loops: CDR1 SGHKS, CDR2 YYEKEE (reference sequence). The V and J ends lost 3 bases and 7 bases respectively, with 19 bases between them. The CDR3 has 15 residues. The CDR3 nucleotides are TGTGCCAGCAGCTGGGGGTCGGGGGATTGGGTTGGCTACACCTTC. Translating it yields CASSWGSGDWVGYTF.

The rearrangement uses TRBV4-1 and TRBJ1-1, with D perhaps TRBD1 (6 bases). CDR3 length: 15 amino acids. V was shortened by 1 base and J by 2 bases, with 11 bases between the two germline ends. Germline values: CDR1 MGHRA, CDR2 YSYEKL. Written as DNA, the CDR3 is TGCGCCAGCAGCCAAGGAACAGGGCAAAACACTGAAGCTTTCTTT. It codes for CASSQGTGQNTEAFF.

V gene TRBV4-1 combines with J gene TRBJ2-5, with D tentatively TRBD2 (5 bases). This CDR3 contains 14 residues. V gave up 1 base and J gave up 2 bases, with 8 bases separating them. Germline V lookup: CDR1 MGHRA, CDR2 YSYEKL. The CDR3 DNA reads as TGCGCCAGCAGCCAAGGTGGGGAGCAAGAGACCCAGTACTTC. As protein: CASSQGGEQETQYF.